This entry concerns a single TCR beta chain. The target antigen is unknown. The data belong to a study of T cell responses to AZD1222 COVID-19 vaccine. General study findings and limits: Donors were mostly white British, more females; clonal diversity possibly underestimated. Baseline seropositivity characterized only a handful of AZD1222 recipients.

Method: immunoSEQ multiplex PCR; TCRdb's copy keeps in-frame clones and lacks some. The sample records about 140,000 clones, about nine tenths being singletons. V shed 5 bases and J 4 bases; nucleotides not matched to a gene: 12. The CDR3 consists of 16 residues. Germline V gives CDR1 SGHTA, CDR2 FQGNSA. Specimen: peripheral blood, collected on day 0 of AZD1222 vaccination. This receptor was taken from an adult in good health. The chain carries TRBV7-2 and TRBJ2-3; 7 nucleotides agree with TRBD2. The CDR3 sequence: CASSTRGRGVADTQYF. The DNA for the CDR3 is TGTGCCAGCAGCACCCGGGGGAGGGGCGTGGCAGATACGCAGTATTTT.